This TCR beta chain was found in a study of T cell responses to AZD1222 COVID-19 vaccine (dated by TCRdb to the early 2020s). Some background on the complete study: AZD1222 recipients whose second dose came at about 4 weeks and those whose second dose came at about 12 weeks were combined into one group, since spike-specific TCR depth and breadth did not differ between the two schedules. A total of around 240 trial participants underwent TCR sequencing, of whom about 210 received two doses of AZD1222 and about 25 received two doses of the MenACWY control vaccine. Trial participants were enrolled into age subgroups of 18-55, 56-69 and 70-plus years, which contained around 140, 26 and 57 TCR-sequenced participants, respectively.

Beyond this particular receptor, the publication reports: Epitopes outside the regions mutated in the B.1.351 and B.1.1.7 variants were reportedly recognized by nearly half of the unique spike-specific TCRs. In the small 56-69-year group, the increase in depth fell short of significance, most likely because of low power. Because no samples from the day 14 peak response were available, repertoires could be characterized only after the peak T cell response. Only 5 to 7 AZD1222 recipients were SARS-CoV-2 seropositive at baseline, limiting conclusions about previously exposed vaccinees. The whole spike protein was spanned by vaccine-associated CD4 TCRs, and dominant responses were seen in regions 160-218 and 743-854. Spike-specific TCR breadth and depth rose significantly after two AZD1222 doses compared with day 0 and with MenACWY recipients. Most participants were white British and females outnumbered males, and the authors suggested that clonal diversity may have been underestimated.

In regard to this clone: The antigen it recognizes is unknown. No per-base quality is available; no much larger clone lies one base away.

CDR1 and CDR2 are read off the germline V gene (reference sequence) as MNHEY and SMNVEV. At the junction V is shortened by 0 bases and J by 6 bases; bases outside the gene matches: 7. The CDR3 goes from the cysteine to the phenylalanine over 17 residues. Only CDR3 DNA remains: 51 bases, in frame from the first base. The CDR3 regions of human TCRbeta chains were subjected to immunosequencing. Per the source publication's procedure: TCRs in the repertoires were compared against a reference library of SARS-CoV-2-specific TCRs that had been generated with the MIRA antigen-specificity platform. Breadth was defined as the fraction of unique TCRs that were SARS-CoV-2-associated, and depth was defined as the fraction of total T cells that were SARS-CoV-2-associated. Each spike-specific TCR was assigned to its reactive spike region and to a CD4 or CD8 class using the MIRA data. Log10-transformed breadth and depth values were compared by one-way ANOVA with Sidak's multiple comparisons tests. TCRdb obtained this table from immuneACCESS and retained in-frame rearrangements with V and J assigned. These tables miss some clones; where compared with another copy, unresolved V genes account for less than half of the shortfall, and the remainder is unexplained. D and trimming come from the DNA, and the V and J calls and clone size come from that table. Counted in this sample were about 130,000 clones; around 90% of them appeared once. The biggest ten clones account for 3.5% to 4.5% of the sample.

What this sample's time point label stands for: baseline before first vaccination. Vaccinee samples came from UK trials COV001 and COV002, including a single-blind randomized controlled phase 2/3 trial of AZD1222 (ChAdOx1 nCoV-19) in healthy adults. For TCRbeta chain sequencing, PBMC samples were collected from trial participants at day 0 and at day 28 after the second dose. The sample consisted of peripheral blood, taken on day 0 of AZD1222 vaccination. The receptor's source is an adult in good health. The V and J segments used are TRBV27 and TRBJ2-2, with TRBD2 matching 10 junction bases. The sequenced DNA: TGTGCCAGCAGTTTATCGGGCCTAGCGGGAGAGCCCGGGGAGCTGTTTTTT. Protein translation: CASSLSGLAGEPGELFF.